Below, 24 T cell receptor beta chains from the same sample are listed, as sequenced in a study of PD-L1 blockade in urothelial cancer. Clones were read by immunoSEQ multiplex PCR, and TCRdb kept only the in-frame ones, dropping some. The table shows about 80,000 clones, with around 85% occurring only once. The time point was: pretreatment peripheral blood. This sample comprised PBMCs, obtained around atezolizumab (anti-PD-L1) treatment. Every receptor here comes from a man in his forties with urothelial cancer.

CDR3 bases: TGTGCCACCAGCAGAGGGCAGACCGGGGGCAATCAGCCCCAGCATTTT. Its protein product is CATSRGQTGGNQPQHF. The chain joins TRBV15 to TRBJ1-5; D uncertain. CDR1 is LNHNV and CDR2 is YYDKDF in the germline V gene (reference sequence). Between the trimmed V and J ends, which lost 1 base and 2 bases, there was a span of 12 bases. The CDR3 consists of 16 residues.

The sample holds one count of this clone. This chain connects TRBV30 to TRBJ2-3, with D possibly matching TRBD2 (6 bases). The CDR3 loop spans 14 amino acids. CDR1 and CDR2 (germline): GTSNPN, SVGIG (reference sequence). Trimming stripped 8 bases from V and 2 bases from J, with 17 bases between. In DNA, the CDR3 is TGTGCCGGGGGGAGAGGGCCACACACAGATACGCAGTATTTT. Translated: CAGGRGPHTDTQYF. The variable domain in full, completed from reference TRBV30 and TRBJ2-3, reads SQTIHQWPATLVQPVGSPLSLECTVEGTSNPNLYWYRQAAGRGLQLLFYSVGIGQISSEVPQNLSASRPQDRQFILSSKKLLLSDSGFYLCAGGRGPHTDTQYFGPGTRLTVL.

The chain recombines TRBV29-1 with TRBJ2-7; weak D call: TRBD1 (6 bases). The CDR3 totals 13 residues. Trimming cost V 4 bases and J 0 bases, with 10 bases left between them. CDR1 is SQVTM, CDR2 ANQGSEA, per germline. The DNA of the CDR3 is TGCAGCGTTGCACAGGGTAGCTCCTACGAGCAGTACTTC. It encodes CSVAQGSSYEQYF.

This sequence joins TRBV30 and TRBJ1-1, with 10 positions matching TRBD1. V shed 3 bases, J shed 11 bases, and the junction held 9 bases outside the gene matches. Germline V CDR1 and CDR2: GTSNPN, SVGIG (reference sequence). The CDR3 runs to 13 residues. The CDR3 loop reads CAWRVDRGRFAFF. The CDR3 bases are TGTGCCTGGAGGGTAGACAGGGGGCGCTTTGCTTTCTTT. The full variable domain, in which reference TRBV30 and TRBJ1-1 provide the parts outside the CDR3, is SQTIHQWPATLVQPVGSPLSLECTVEGTSNPNLYWYRQAAGRGLQLLFYSVGIGQISSEVPQNLSASRPQDRQFILSSKKLLLSDSGFYLCAWRVDRGRFAFFGQGTRLTVV.

V and J are TRBV19 and TRBJ2-1; D is ambiguous. Trimming stripped 5 bases from V and 3 bases from J, with 8 bases between. The CDR3 extends over 13 amino acids. CDR1 LNHDA and CDR2 SQIVND come from the germline V gene (reference sequence). CDR3: CASSRSRYNEQFF. The CDR3 coding sequence is TGTGCCAGTAGTCGGAGTCGCTACAATGAGCAGTTCTTC.

The V gene is TRBV10-2, the J gene TRBJ2-1, with 8 bases matching TRBD2. The CDR3 extends over 13 amino acids. V trimming: 9 bases; J trimming: 3 bases; junction bases outside the gene matches: 4. The germline CDR1 and CDR2 sequences are WSHSY and SAAADI. The CDR3 spells CASTSGYYNEQFF. For the CDR3, the DNA is TGCGCCAGTACTAGCGGCTACTACAATGAGCAGTTCTTC.

The genes are TRBV6-5 and TRBJ2-1, with 8 bases aligning to TRBD1. The V gene's germline CDR1 is MNHEY and CDR2 SVGAGI. CDR3 length: 14 amino acids. The junction had 1 base not matched to a gene; V was cut back by 0 bases and J by 6 bases. CDR3 protein: CASSYSGTGNEQFF. CDR3 DNA: TGTGCCAGCAGTTACTCCGGGACAGGCAATGAGCAGTTCTTC.

The rearrangement links TRBV7-2 to TRBJ2-1; D unresolved. CDR1 is SGHTA, CDR2 FQGNSA, per germline. The V and J ends lost 1 base and 9 bases respectively, with 10 bases between them. The CDR3 is 13 residues long. This chain's CDR3 is CASSLGVASEQFF. CDR3 DNA: TGTGCCAGCAGCTTAGGGGTAGCCTCTGAGCAGTTCTTC. Complete variable domain (other parts from reference TRBV7-2 and TRBJ2-1): GAGVSQSPSNKVTEKGKDVELRCDPISGHTALYWYRQSLGQGLEFLIYFQGNSAPDKSGLPSDRFSAERTGGSVSTLTIQRTQQEDSAVYLCASSLGVASEQFFGPGTRLTVL.

The chain is built from TRBV6-4 and TRBJ2-1; 8 bases match TRBD2. This CDR3 comprises 13 residues. Germline V lookup: CDR1 MRHNA, CDR2 SNTAGT. J lost 6 bases, V lost 8 bases, and 6 bases had no gene match. CDR3 residues: CASGTAGGNEQFF. CDR3 coding DNA: TGTGCCAGCGGGACTGCGGGGGGCAATGAGCAGTTCTTC.

This clone showed up many times. The chain carries TRBV30 and TRBJ1-3, with TRBD1 matching over 8 bases. Germline V gene sequence: CDR1 GTSNPN, CDR2 SVGIG (reference sequence). Losses at the gene ends were 5 bases for V and 0 bases for J; bases not matched to a gene: 3. The CDR3 length is 14 residues. CDR3 region: CAWGQGGSGNTIYF. For the CDR3, the DNA is TGTGCCTGGGGACAGGGTGGCTCTGGAAACACCATATATTTT. Complete variable domain (other parts from reference TRBV30 and TRBJ1-3): SQTIHQWPATLVQPVGSPLSLECTVEGTSNPNLYWYRQAAGRGLQLLFYSVGIGQISSEVPQNLSASRPQDRQFILSSKKLLLSDSGFYLCAWGQGGSGNTIYFGEGSWLTVV.

This clone was seen a single time. The chain uses TRBV27 and TRBJ2-7; D is perhaps TRBD2 (6 bases). This CDR3 has 11 residues. Germline assignment: CDR1 MNHEY and CDR2 SMNVEV (reference sequence). Trimming stripped 3 bases from V and 6 bases from J, with 6 bases between. This CDR3 is CASSFSGEQYF. CDR3 bases: TGTGCCAGCAGTTTTAGCGGCGAGCAGTACTTC.

This clone was detected only once. This rearrangement joins TRBV30 to TRBJ1-5, with a weak D call TRBD1 (6 bases). This CDR3 region has 14 residues. Trimming took 0 bases from V and 11 from J, leaving 17 bases between them. The germline gives CDR1 GTSNPN, CDR2 SVGIG (reference sequence). As DNA, the CDR3 is TGTGCCTGGAGTGTATTTACTTGGGCAGGGGCCCAGCATTTT. Protein product: CAWSVFTWAGAQHF.

V is TRBV5-1 and J is TRBJ1-1; tentative D call: TRBD1 (5 bases). The CDR3 spans 16 residues. CDR1 is SGHRS, CDR2 YFSETQ, per germline. V dropped 2 bases and J dropped 2 bases, with 16 bases sitting between them. The CDR3 bases are TGCGCCAGCAGCTTAGGGCAGGGTTGGGGAAACACTGAAGCTTTCTTT. Translating it yields CASSLGQGWGNTEAFF.

V and J are TRBV19 and TRBJ2-3; TRBD2 might be the D (6 bases). Per germline, CDR1 LNHDA and CDR2 SQIVND (reference sequence). The germline V and J ends were trimmed by 3 bases and 2 bases, with 12 bases remaining between them. The CDR3 covers 15 residues. Here the CDR3 reads CASSMGSGPTDTQYF. CDR3 DNA sequence: TGTGCCAGTAGTATGGGTAGCGGTCCCACAGATACGCAGTATTTT.

CDR3 DNA: TGCGCCAGCAGCCGCTTGACTAGCGGGGCCAGCTCCTACAATGAGCAGTTCTTC. Its translation is CASSRLTSGASSYNEQFF. The gene calls are TRBV4-3 and TRBJ2-1; 11 bases align to TRBD2. In germline, CDR1 is LGHNA, CDR2 YSLEER. With 4 bases clipped from V and 0 bases from J, the junction kept 8 bases outside the gene matches. This CDR3 contains 18 residues.

The chain uses TRBV18 and TRBJ2-3, with TRBD2 as a possible D gene (6 bases). The CDR3 has 15 amino acids. Deletions cut 6 bases from V and 3 bases from J, with 16 bases between. The germline V gene encodes CDR1 KGHSH and CDR2 LQKENI. CDR3 sequence reads: CASSTRRGETDTQYF. The CDR3 nucleotides read TGTGCCAGCTCCACCAGGAGGGGTGAGACAGATACGCAGTATTTT.

This chain links TRBV6-6 with TRBJ2-1, with D perhaps TRBD1 (5 bases). The germline gives CDR1 MNHNY, CDR2 SVGAGI (reference sequence). This CDR3 contains 13 residues. With 7 bases removed from V and 7 bases from J, the gap between germline ends came to 14 bases. For the CDR3, the DNA is TGTGCCAGCAACATGGCAGGGTGGAATGAGCAGTTCTTC. The encoded protein is CASNMAGWNEQFF.

This sequence joins TRBV28 and TRBJ2-7, with a tentative D call TRBD2 (7 bases). This CDR3 spans 15 amino acids. The V end lost 8 bases, the J end lost 6 bases, and 23 bases lay between the germline ends. Germline CDR1 MDHEN, CDR2 SYDVKM. The CDR3 loop reads CASFSELGGALEQYF. CDR3 in DNA: TGTGCCAGCTTCTCGGAACTGGGGGGGGCCCTCGAGCAGTACTTC.

The chain has TRBV15 and TRBJ2-5, with TRBD1 identical over 8 bases. Germline assignment: CDR1 LNHNV and CDR2 YYDKDF (reference sequence). Losses at the gene ends were 5 bases for V and 5 bases for J; bases not matched to a gene: 7. The CDR3 is made up of 14 amino acids. The CDR3 reads CATSVTGVGETQYF. CDR3 sequence (DNA): TGTGCCACCAGCGTGACAGGGGTAGGCGAGACCCAGTACTTC. Filled out from reference TRBV15 and TRBJ2-5, the complete variable domain reads DAMVIQNPRYQVTQFGKPVTLSCSQTLNHNVMYWYQQKSSQAPKLLFHYYDKDFNNEADTPDNFQSRRPNTSFCFLDIRSPGLGDTAMYLCATSVTGVGETQYFGPGTRLLVL.

This clone was seen once. The V call is TRBV19, the J call TRBJ1-5, with 7 bases fitting TRBD1. V gave up 0 bases and J gave up 0 bases; unmatched junction bases: 5. The CDR3 covers 17 residues. Germline V gene data show CDR1 as LNHDA and CDR2 as SQIVND (reference sequence). Here the CDR3 DNA reads TGTGCCAGTAGTATAGAGACAGGGCAGTATAGCAATCAGCCCCAGCATTTT. This gives the protein CASSIETGQYSNQPQHF.

The chain couples TRBV16 to TRBJ2-7; D may be TRBD1 (6 bases). CDR3 length: 15 residues. V gave up 2 bases and J gave up 11 bases, with 22 bases separating them. CDR1 is KGHSY and CDR2 is FQNENV in the germline V gene. The CDR3 DNA follows: TGTGCCAGCAGCCAAGTTCCGACAGGTAGTTCAACGAAGTACTTC. Translated: CASSQVPTGSSTKYF.

V gene TRBV28 combines with J gene TRBJ2-7; D unclear. Germline CDR1 MDHEN, CDR2 SYDVKM. The CDR3 has 13 amino acids. Trimming shortened V by 5 bases and J by 0 bases, and 8 bases separated the two germline ends. CDR3 coding DNA: TGTGCCAGCAGTACCCCGAGCTCCTACGAGCAGTACTTC. It is translated as CASSTPSSYEQYF.

The chain links TRBV6-1 to TRBJ2-1; 7 bases are a match to TRBD1. Germline values: CDR1 MNHNS, CDR2 SASEGT. V lost 3 bases to trimming and J lost 1 base; unmatched junction nucleotides: 6. CDR3 length: 16 amino acids. CDR3 in amino acids: CASSDLLGQSYNEQFF. For the CDR3, the DNA is TGTGCCAGCAGTGACCTTTTGGGACAGTCCTACAATGAGCAGTTCTTC.

The chain employs TRBV9 and TRBJ2-2, with TRBD1 matching over 8 bases. After removal of 2 bases from V and 6 bases from J, the junction contained 12 bases not matched to a gene. This CDR3 has 17 residues. Germline loops: CDR1 SGDLS, CDR2 YYNGEE. The DNA of the CDR3 is TGTGCCAGCAGCGTTGATACCGGGACAGGAAACGCCGGGGAGCTGTTTTTT. Translating gives CASSVDTGTGNAGELFF.